What follows describes a single T cell receptor beta chain. The data stem from a study of blood T cell repertoires in COVID-19. About the study: Donors in the United States, Italy and Spain gave samples during acute or convalescent COVID-19. From T cells, B-cell-depleted T cells, or PBMCs came the material, which was cDNA or gDNA.

Germline V CDR1 and CDR2: MNHEY, SMNVEV (reference sequence). The V and J ends lost 6 bases and 0 bases, in that order; junction bases with no gene match: 3. This CDR3 has 15 residues. Per the authors' pipeline: Reference gene primers were amplified, and this amplification served to estimate nucleated cell counts. Clones were read by immunoSEQ multiplex PCR, and TCRdb kept only the in-frame ones, dropping some. The V and J calls and clone size are taken from that table; D and trimming were inferred from the DNA. The sample has roughly 100,000 clones; 91% are singletons. The chain uses TRBV27 and TRBJ2-2; 8 bases line up with TRBD1. The sequenced sample was peripheral blood. This sequence was found in a man younger than 35 with acute or convalescent COVID-19. Here the CDR3 reads CASSPDRANTGELFF. The CDR3 DNA reads TGTGCCAGCAGCCCGGACAGGGCGAACACCGGGGAGCTGTTTTTT.